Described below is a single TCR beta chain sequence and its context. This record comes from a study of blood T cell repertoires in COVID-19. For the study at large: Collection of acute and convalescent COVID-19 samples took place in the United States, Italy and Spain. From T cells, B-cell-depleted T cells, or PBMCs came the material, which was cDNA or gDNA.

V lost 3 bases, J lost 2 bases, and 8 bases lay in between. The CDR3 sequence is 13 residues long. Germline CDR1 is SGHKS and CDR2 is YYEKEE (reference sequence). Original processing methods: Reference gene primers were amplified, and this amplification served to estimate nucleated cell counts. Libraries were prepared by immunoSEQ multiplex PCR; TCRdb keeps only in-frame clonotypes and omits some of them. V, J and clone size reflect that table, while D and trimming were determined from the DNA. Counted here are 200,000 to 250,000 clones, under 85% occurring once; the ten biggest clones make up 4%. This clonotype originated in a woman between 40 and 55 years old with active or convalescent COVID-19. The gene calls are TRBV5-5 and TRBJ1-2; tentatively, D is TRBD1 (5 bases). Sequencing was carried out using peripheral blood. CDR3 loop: CASSSGLNYGYTF. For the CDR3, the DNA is TGTGCCAGCAGCTCGGGACTGAACTATGGCTACACCTTC.